This T cell receptor (beta chain) emerged from a study of blood T cell repertoires in COVID-19. As for the study in general: Sites in the United States, Italy and Spain provided acute and convalescent COVID-19 samples.

Profiled with immunoSEQ multiplex PCR; TCRdb holds only in-frame clones, not every one. The table lists some 72,000 clones, about 89% of them singletons. This CDR3 contains 16 residues. Losses at the gene ends were 2 bases for V and 6 bases for J; bases not matched to a gene: 7. Germline V gives CDR1 SGDLS, CDR2 YYNGEE. The source of this sequence is a man aged 55 to 70 with acute or convalescent COVID-19. Sequencing was carried out using peripheral blood. V usage is TRBV9 and J usage is TRBJ2-2; 10 positions match TRBD2. The CDR3 spells CASSVSSGGRPGELFF. The DNA of the CDR3 is TGTGCCAGCAGCGTCTCTAGCGGGGGACGACCCGGGGAGCTGTTTTTT.